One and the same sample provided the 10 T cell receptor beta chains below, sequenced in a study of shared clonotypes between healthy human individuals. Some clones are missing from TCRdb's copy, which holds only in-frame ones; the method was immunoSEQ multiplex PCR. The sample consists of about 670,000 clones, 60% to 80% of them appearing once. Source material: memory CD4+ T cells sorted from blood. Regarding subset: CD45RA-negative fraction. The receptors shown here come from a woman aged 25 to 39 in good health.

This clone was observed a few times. CDR3 in amino acids: CASNPRASGTYEQYF. The CDR3 DNA is TGCGCCAGCAACCCTCGGGCTAGCGGGACCTACGAGCAGTACTTC. The genes are TRBV10-2 and TRBJ2-7, with 9 bases fitting TRBD2. The CDR3 has 15 amino acids. The trim removed 7 bases at V and 2 bases at J, leaving 9 bases unmatched. CDR1 WSHSY and CDR2 SAAADI come from the germline V gene.

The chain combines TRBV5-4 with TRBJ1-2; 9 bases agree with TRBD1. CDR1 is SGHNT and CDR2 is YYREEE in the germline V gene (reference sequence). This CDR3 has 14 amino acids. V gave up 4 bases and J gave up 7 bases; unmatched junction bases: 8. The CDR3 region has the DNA TGTGCCAGCAGCGCACCACCGGGACAGGGTGGCTACACCTTC. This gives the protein CASSAPPGQGGYTF.

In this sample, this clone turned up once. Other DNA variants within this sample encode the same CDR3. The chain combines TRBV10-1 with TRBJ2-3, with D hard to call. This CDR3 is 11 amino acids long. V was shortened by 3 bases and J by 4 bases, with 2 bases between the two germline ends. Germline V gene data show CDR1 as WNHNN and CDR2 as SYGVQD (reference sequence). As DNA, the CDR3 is TGCGCCAGCAGTGATGCAGATACGCAGTATTTT. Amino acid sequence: CASSDADTQYF.

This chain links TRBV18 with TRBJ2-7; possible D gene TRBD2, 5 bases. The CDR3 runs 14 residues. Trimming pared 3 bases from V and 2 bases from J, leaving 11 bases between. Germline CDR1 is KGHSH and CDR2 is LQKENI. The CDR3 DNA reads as TGTGCCAGCTCACCGGTCAGCGGAGCCTACGAGCAGTACTTC. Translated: CASSPVSGAYEQYF.

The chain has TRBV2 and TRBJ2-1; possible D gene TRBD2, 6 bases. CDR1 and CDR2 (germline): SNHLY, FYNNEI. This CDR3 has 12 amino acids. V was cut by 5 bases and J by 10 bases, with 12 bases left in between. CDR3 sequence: CASSPEGGEQFF. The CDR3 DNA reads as TGTGCCAGCAGTCCTGAGGGAGGCGAGCAGTTCTTC.

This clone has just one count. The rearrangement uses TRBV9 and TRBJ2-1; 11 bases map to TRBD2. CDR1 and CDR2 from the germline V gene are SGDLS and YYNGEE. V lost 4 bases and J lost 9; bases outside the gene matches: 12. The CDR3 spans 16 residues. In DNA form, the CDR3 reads TGTGCCAGCAGCCTGTTTAGCGGGAGGGCCTCTGGTGAGCAGTTCTTC. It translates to CASSLFSGRASGEQFF. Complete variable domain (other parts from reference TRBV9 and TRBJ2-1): DSGVTQTPKHLITATGQRVTLRCSPRSGDLSVYWYQQSLDQGLQFLIQYYNGEERAKGNILERFSAQQFPDLHSELNLSSLELGDSALYFCASSLFSGRASGEQFFGPGTRLTVL.

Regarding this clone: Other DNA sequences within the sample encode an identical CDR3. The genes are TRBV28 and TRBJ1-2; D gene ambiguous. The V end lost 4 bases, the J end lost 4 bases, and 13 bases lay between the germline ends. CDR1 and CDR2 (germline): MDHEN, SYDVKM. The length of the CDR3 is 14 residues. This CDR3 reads CASSSPGRVYGYTF. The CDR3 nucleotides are TGTGCCAGCAGTTCTCCCGGTCGTGTCTATGGCTACACCTTC.

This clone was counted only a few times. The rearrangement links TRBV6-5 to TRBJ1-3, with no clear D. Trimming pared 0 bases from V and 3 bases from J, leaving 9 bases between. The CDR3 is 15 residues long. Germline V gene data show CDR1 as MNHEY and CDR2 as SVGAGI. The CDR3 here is CASSYSTAYGNTIYF. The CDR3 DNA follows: TGTGCCAGCAGTTACTCGACGGCGTATGGAAACACCATATATTTT.

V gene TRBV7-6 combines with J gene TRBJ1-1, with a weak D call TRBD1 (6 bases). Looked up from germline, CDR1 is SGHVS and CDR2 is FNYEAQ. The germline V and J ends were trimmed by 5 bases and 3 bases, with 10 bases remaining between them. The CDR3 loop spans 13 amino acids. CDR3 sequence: CASSVQGDTEAFF. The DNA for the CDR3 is TGTGCCAGCAGCGTACAGGGAGACACTGAAGCTTTCTTT.

The CDR3 sequence: CAISDLGELFF. The DNA for the CDR3 is TGTGCCATCAGTGATCTAGGGGAGCTGTTTTTT. The chain employs TRBV10-3 and TRBJ2-2; no clear D gene. V lost 3 bases and J 8 bases, leaving 4 bases between the germline ends. The germline CDR1 and CDR2 sequences are ENHRY and SYGVKD. The CDR3 runs 11 residues.